This TCR beta chain derives from a study of cytomegalovirus exposure and HLA in healthy donors. Across the study: Previous work identified 120 million or so unique TCR beta sequences from about 179 million T cells.

The PCR made use of 60 Vbeta and 13 Jbeta primers. This table comes from immunoSEQ multiplex PCR, and its TCRdb copy is limited to in-frame clones, with some not included. The data contain some 150,000 clones, around 80% of them singletons. Concerning this clone itself: No antigen is known for it.

Study conclusions and caveats: Likely technical artifact: a cluster of highly shared sequence variants.

It was healthy bone marrow donors who served as donors. In germline, CDR1 is SGHVS, CDR2 FQNEAQ. This CDR3 has 14 residues. This TCR derives from a man aged 18 to 29 in good health and CMV-seropositive. This sequence joins TRBV7-8 and TRBJ2-5; 8 nucleotides align to TRBD1. The DNA end is a closer match to TRBJ2-7, so the J assignment may be wrong. Material for sequencing was PBMCs. CDR3 residues: CASSLYRGTVEQYF. CDR3 DNA: TGTGCCAGCAGCTTATACAGGGGGACTGTCGAGCAGTACTTC.